What follows describes a single T cell receptor (beta chain). This entry belongs to a study of blood T cell repertoires in COVID-19. TCRdb's table, derived via immunoSEQ multiplex PCR, lists solely in-frame clones and lacks some. The sample gives 68,000 or so clones, nearly 90% of which show up once; roughly 8% is in the top ten. The ends were cut back, 2 bases at V and 2 bases at J, with 4 bases in the middle. The CDR3 runs 12 residues. Germline V lookup: CDR1 WNHNN, CDR2 SYGVQD (reference sequence). The source material was peripheral blood. The V and J genes are TRBV10-1 and TRBJ2-7, with unresolved D. The TCR originated in a man aged 45 to 65 with active COVID-19. The CDR3: CASSEGPYEQYF. CDR3 coding DNA: TGCGCCAGCAGTGAGGGCCCCTACGAGCAGTACTTC.